This TCR beta chain was retrieved from a study of blood T cell repertoires in COVID-19. Across the study: Donors in the United States, Italy and Spain gave samples during acute or convalescent COVID-19.

Assay: immunoSEQ multiplex PCR; the TCRdb copy retains only in-frame clones and omits some. This sample carries about 29,000 clones, more than 70% of them seen once, and the ten largest clones take less than 4.5%. The CDR3 covers 14 residues. V shed 5 bases and J shed 5 bases, with 16 bases lying between them. Germline-derived CDR1 and CDR2 are MNHNY and SVGAGI (reference sequence). The chain couples TRBV6-6 to TRBJ2-7; D perhaps matches TRBD2 (6 bases). The TCR originated in a human donor in a cohort sampled during active COVID-19. The specimen sequenced was peripheral blood. The DNA for the CDR3 is TGTGCCAGCAGTACCCCTGATACGGGGGACGAGCAGTACTTC. The encoded protein is CASSTPDTGDEQYF.